These 30 T cell receptor beta chains came from one sample sequenced in a study of radiation and T cells in renal cell carcinoma. Specified time point: baseline pretreatment blood. Regarding treatment: 15 Gy SBRT to primary tumor, nephrectomy 4 weeks later. Assay used: immunoSEQ multiplex PCR; TCRdb lists only in-frame clones, some missing. The repertoire has 130,000 or so clones, approximately 90% of them found once; the top ten carry about 12%. The sample here was blood, taken from a patient whose treatment included radiotherapy and nephrectomy. The receptors stem from a woman between 50 and 59 years old with renal cell carcinoma.

The CDR3 nucleotides are TGTGCCAGCAGTTACGCTAACTATGGCTACACCTTC. This translates into CASSYANYGYTF. The chain has TRBV7-3 and TRBJ1-2; D is ambiguous. This CDR3 is built from 12 residues. CDR1 and CDR2 (germline): SGHTA, FQGTGA. V dropped 6 bases and J dropped 0 bases, with 5 bases sitting between them.

The chain links TRBV13 to TRBJ1-4; D not resolved. Germline lookup yields CDR1 PRHDT and CDR2 FYEKMQ (reference sequence). V dropped 5 bases and J dropped 4 bases, with 11 bases sitting between them. CDR3 length equals 14 residues. In nucleotides, the CDR3 is TGTGCCAGCAGCCGTCGGACGGATAATGAAAAACTGTTTTTT. Protein product: CASSRRTDNEKLFF.

This rearrangement joins TRBV6-1 to TRBJ1-6, with D tentatively TRBD1 (5 bases). The CDR3 is 13 amino acids. Per germline, CDR1 MNHNS and CDR2 SASEGT. Trimming removed 5 bases from V and 5 bases from J, with 7 bases in between. The CDR3 coding sequence is TGTGCCAGCAGTTTGGACAATAATTCACCCCTCCACTTT. Translation: CASSLDNNSPLHF.

V is TRBV19 and J is TRBJ2-7; 8 nucleotides match TRBD1. Germline trimming cut 3 bases from V and 5 bases from J; bases unmatched to any gene: 12. This CDR3 is 16 amino acids long. In germline, CDR1 is LNHDA, CDR2 SQIVND (reference sequence). CDR3 nucleotide sequence: TGTGCCAGTAGTATCTCGGTGACAGGGGCTAGGAACGAGCAGTACTTC. Protein product: CASSISVTGARNEQYF.

The chain carries TRBV10-3 and TRBJ2-7; D may correspond to TRBD1 or TRBD2 (5 bases each). The germline V and J ends were trimmed by 0 bases and 3 bases, with 15 bases remaining between them. CDR1 is ENHRY and CDR2 is SYGVKD in the germline V gene. CDR3 length equals 16 residues. CDR3 DNA sequence: TGTGCCATCAGTGAGTCAGTCAGATTTGGGGGCTACGAGCAGTACTTC. Its protein product is CAISESVRFGGYEQYF.

This chain links TRBV5-8 with TRBJ2-5, with 9 positions matching TRBD1. Germline V gene sequence: CDR1 SGHTS, CDR2 YDEGEE. The CDR3 has 15 residues. J lost 1 base, V lost 4 bases, and 5 bases had no gene match. The chain's CDR3 is CASSPGQGTQETQYF. In DNA, the CDR3 is TGTGCCAGCAGCCCGGGACAGGGAACCCAAGAGACCCAGTACTTC.

This clone was picked up one time. The chain combines TRBV19 with TRBJ2-2; perhaps TRBD2 as D (6 bases). The length of the CDR3 is 13 residues. Germline lookup yields CDR1 LNHDA and CDR2 SQIVND (reference sequence). Trimming cost V 4 bases and J 7 bases, with 10 bases left between them. The chain's CDR3 is CASSRDFSGELFF. In DNA, the CDR3 is TGTGCCAGTAGTAGGGACTTTAGCGGGGAGCTGTTTTTT.

J is TRBJ1-2 and V is TRBV6-6, with D uncertain. Germline V gene sequence: CDR1 MNHNY, CDR2 SVGAGI (reference sequence). CDR3 length: 13 amino acids. V shed 2 bases and J shed 0 bases, with 4 bases lying between them. The CDR3 DNA sequence: TGTGCCAGCAGTTACACGGCTAACTATGGCTACACCTTC. Translation gives CASSYTANYGYTF.

The CDR3 loop is CASSLVELGQPQHF. The CDR3 DNA follows: TGTGCCAGCAGCTTGGTTGAGCTCGGGCAGCCCCAGCATTTT. The chain uses TRBV7-2 and TRBJ1-5; D unresolved. Trimming left V 3 bases short and J 7 bases short, with 13 bases between. Per germline, CDR1 SGHTA and CDR2 FQGNSA. The CDR3 runs 14 residues. The full variable domain, rest sourced from reference TRBV7-2 and TRBJ1-5, is GAGVSQSPSNKVTEKGKDVELRCDPISGHTALYWYRQSLGQGLEFLIYFQGNSAPDKSGLPSDRFSAERTGGSVSTLTIQRTQQEDSAVYLCASSLVELGQPQHFGDGTRLSIL.

The gene calls are TRBV7-9 and TRBJ1-5; D gene unclear. Germline CDR1 SEHNR, CDR2 FQNEAQ (reference sequence). Trimming shortened V by 5 bases and J by 3 bases, and 11 bases separated the two germline ends. CDR3 length equals 14 residues. CDR3 in DNA: TGTGCCAGCAGCCCACCCTTGGACAATCAGCCCCAGCATTTT. It codes for CASSPPLDNQPQHF.

This chain connects TRBV5-4 to TRBJ2-3; D remains unclear. Trimming pared 0 bases from V and 4 bases from J, leaving 3 bases between. The germline V gene has CDR1 SGHNT and CDR2 YYREEE (reference sequence). The CDR3 is 12 amino acids. For the CDR3, the DNA is TGTGCCAGCAGCTTGGGCTCAGATACGCAGTATTTT. This gives the protein CASSLGSDTQYF.

The V and J genes are TRBV7-8 and TRBJ1-2, with TRBD1 as a possible D gene (5 bases). Germline CDR1 SGHVS, CDR2 FQNEAQ. This CDR3 is built from 14 residues. Between the trimmed V and J ends, which lost 4 bases and 3 bases, there was a span of 12 bases. CDR3 sequence reads: CASSSSRVDYGYTF. Here the CDR3 DNA reads TGTGCCAGCAGCTCTAGCAGGGTAGACTATGGCTACACCTTC.

The chain recombines TRBV18 with TRBJ2-7; D gene unclear. Between the trimmed V and J ends, which lost 0 bases and 0 bases, there was a span of 6 bases. The CDR3 consists of 14 residues. CDR1 and CDR2 from the germline V gene are KGHSH and LQKENI. Here the CDR3 DNA reads TGTGCCAGCTCACCACCGGTCCACTCCTACGAGCAGTACTTC. Protein: CASSPPVHSYEQYF. Full variable domain (outside the CDR3, taken from reference TRBV18 and TRBJ2-7): NAGVMQNPRHLVRRRGQEARLRCSPMKGHSHVYWYRQLPEEGLKFMVYLQKENIIDESGMPKERFSAEFPKEGPSILRIQQVVRGDSAAYFCASSPPVHSYEQYFGPGTRLTVT.

Only one count was recorded for this clone. The chain is built from TRBV9 and TRBJ1-2; no reliable D call. This CDR3 is 14 amino acids long. Germline CDR1 reads SGDLS; CDR2 reads YYNGEE. V was pared by 3 bases and J by 2 bases, with 11 bases between. Written as DNA, the CDR3 is TGTGCCAGCAGCGCCGGGCCGACAAACTATGGCTACACCTTC. It is translated as CASSAGPTNYGYTF.

The gene calls are TRBV5-1 and TRBJ2-5, with D possibly being TRBD2 (6 bases). V lost 3 bases and J 2 bases, leaving 14 bases between the germline ends. This CDR3 has 15 amino acids. The germline V gene has CDR1 SGHRS and CDR2 YFSETQ. The CDR3 region is CASSSPMAGQETQYF. CDR3 nucleotide sequence: TGCGCCAGCAGCTCTCCGATGGCGGGGCAAGAGACCCAGTACTTC.

The V and J genes are TRBV14 and TRBJ1-1, with D perhaps matching TRBD1 (6 bases). Trimming cost V 0 bases and J 4 bases, with 18 bases left between them. The CDR3 totals 17 residues. The germline CDR1 and CDR2 sequences are SGHDN and FVKESK. The CDR3 reads CASSQETGFRGGTEAFF. The CDR3 DNA sequence: TGTGCCAGCAGCCAAGAAACTGGGTTTAGAGGGGGCACTGAAGCTTTCTTT.

V is TRBV18 and J is TRBJ2-2; 9 bases align to TRBD2. The CDR3 totals 15 residues. Germline values: CDR1 KGHSH, CDR2 LQKENI. J lost 5 bases, V lost 1 base, and 2 bases had no gene match. The CDR3 loop is CASSPLAGATGELFF. The CDR3 DNA sequence: TGTGCCAGCTCACCACTAGCGGGGGCGACCGGGGAGCTGTTTTTT.

Turning to this clone: In the same sample, other DNA sequences code for this CDR3. The J gene is TRBJ1-5, the V gene TRBV19, with unresolved D. The ends were cut back, 2 bases at V and 2 bases at J, with 4 bases in the middle. This CDR3 is 13 amino acids long. Germline CDR1 is LNHDA and CDR2 is SQIVND (reference sequence). In DNA form, the CDR3 reads TGTGCCAGTAGTATATTGGGCAATCAGCCCCAGCATTTT. Its protein product is CASSILGNQPQHF.

The chain has TRBV18 and TRBJ1-2; D call uncertain. Trimming shortened V by 3 bases and J by 1 base, and 12 bases separated the two germline ends. The CDR3 runs 15 residues. CDR1 and CDR2 from the germline V gene are KGHSH and LQKENI. The CDR3, as DNA: TGTGCCAGCTCACCGAGCCAGACCATTAACTATGGCTACACCTTC. Its protein is CASSPSQTINYGYTF.

This chain connects TRBV7-2 to TRBJ2-3; possibly TRBD2 for D (6 bases). The CDR3 sequence is 15 residues long. With 5 bases removed from V and 2 bases from J, the gap between germline ends came to 14 bases. CDR1 is SGHTA, CDR2 FQGNSA, per germline. CDR3 DNA: TGTGCCAGCAGCGCTTCCTCGGGGGTCACAGATACGCAGTATTTT. This gives the protein CASSASSGVTDTQYF.

V and J are TRBV2 and TRBJ1-2, with D tentatively TRBD1 (5 bases). This CDR3 region has 13 residues. CDR1 SNHLY and CDR2 FYNNEI come from the germline V gene. V gave up 9 bases and J gave up 0 bases, with 11 bases separating them. DNA of the CDR3: TGTGCCAGTAGCAGGGTCCCTAACTATGGCTACACCTTC. Its translation: CASSRVPNYGYTF.

The chain carries TRBV6-1 and TRBJ2-7, with 10 bases lining up with TRBD1. Germline V lookup: CDR1 MNHNS, CDR2 SASEGT. With 5 bases clipped from V and 12 bases from J, the junction kept 4 bases outside the gene matches. This CDR3 region has 11 residues. CDR3 loop: CASSTGQGVYF. The CDR3 nucleotides are TGTGCCAGCAGTACTGGACAGGGGGTGTACTTC.

The chain uses TRBV10-3 and TRBJ1-5; D gene ambiguous. V was clipped by 8 bases and J by 0 bases, with 8 bases between them. Looked up from germline, CDR1 is ENHRY and CDR2 is SYGVKD. The CDR3 extends over 13 amino acids. CDR3 DNA sequence: TGTGCCATCGGAGATGGTAGCAATCAGCCCCAGCATTTT. Protein sequence: CAIGDGSNQPQHF.

The rearrangement links TRBV19 to TRBJ1-5; no clear D. This CDR3 spans 14 amino acids. Trimming cost V 5 bases and J 3 bases, with 11 bases left between them. CDR1 is LNHDA, CDR2 SQIVND, per germline (reference sequence). In DNA form, the CDR3 reads TGTGCCAGTAGTGCCCAGACTATCAATCAGCCCCAGCATTTT. Translating it yields CASSAQTINQPQHF.

Details on this clone: Mismatch with germline at one junction end may stem from a read error. CDR3 protein: CASSLKDDTGELFF. The DNA of the CDR3 is TGTGCTAGCAGCTTAAAGGACGACACCGGGGAGCTGTTTTTT. V gene TRBV7-7 combines with J gene TRBJ2-2; D gene ambiguous. The CDR3 sequence is 14 residues long. Germline CDR1 is SSHAT and CDR2 is FNYEAQ (reference sequence).

The genes are TRBV30 and TRBJ2-5; 7 bases map to TRBD1. Germline CDR1 and CDR2: GTSNPN and SVGIG (reference sequence). This CDR3 has 15 amino acids. The ends lost 2 bases at V and 2 bases at J; junction bases unmatched: 8. The CDR3 sequence: CAWSMRGRLQETQYF. In DNA, the CDR3 is TGTGCCTGGAGTATGAGGGGGCGCTTACAAGAGACCCAGTACTTC.

V is TRBV2 and J is TRBJ1-6; no firm D call. V was shortened by 0 bases and J by 9 bases, with 15 bases between the two germline ends. In germline, CDR1 is SNHLY, CDR2 FYNNEI. The CDR3 sequence is 16 residues long. CDR3 sequence (DNA): TGTGCCAGCAGTGAAGCGCAGTTGTTCAAGGGTTCACCCCTCCACTTT. As protein: CASSEAQLFKGSPLHF. Together with reference TRBV2 and TRBJ1-6, the CDR3 gives the full variable domain: EPEVTQTPSHQVTQMGQEVILRCVPISNHLYFYWYRQILGQKVEFLVSFYNNEISEKSEIFDDQFSVERPDGSNFTLKIRSTKLEDSAMYFCASSEAQLFKGSPLHFGNGTRLTVT.

DNA of the CDR3: TGTGCCAGCAGCCCGGAGGGAGGGATCGATTCACCCCTCCACTTT. It codes for CASSPEGGIDSPLHF. J is TRBJ1-6 and V is TRBV9; D is unresolved. The CDR3 is 15 amino acids. The ends were cut back, 4 bases at V and 8 bases at J, with 16 bases in the middle. The germline CDR1 and CDR2 sequences are SGDLS and YYNGEE.

The rearrangement uses TRBV5-4 and TRBJ2-5; no definite D call. Between the trimmed V and J ends, which lost 0 bases and 4 bases, there was a span of 7 bases. The CDR3 is 13 amino acids. Germline-derived CDR1 and CDR2 are SGHNT and YYREEE (reference sequence). This CDR3 reads CASSLERRETQYF. The CDR3 nucleotides read TGTGCCAGCAGCTTGGAACGGCGAGAGACCCAGTACTTC.

This sequence joins TRBV5-1 and TRBJ2-7, with D tentatively TRBD1 (6 bases). The V gene lost 4 bases and the J gene lost 2 bases, with 13 bases spanning the gap. The germline gives CDR1 SGHRS, CDR2 YFSETQ. This CDR3 has 14 amino acids. DNA of the CDR3: TGCGCCAGCAGCCCCCAGACAGGAACCTACGAGCAGTACTTC. It yields the protein CASSPQTGTYEQYF.